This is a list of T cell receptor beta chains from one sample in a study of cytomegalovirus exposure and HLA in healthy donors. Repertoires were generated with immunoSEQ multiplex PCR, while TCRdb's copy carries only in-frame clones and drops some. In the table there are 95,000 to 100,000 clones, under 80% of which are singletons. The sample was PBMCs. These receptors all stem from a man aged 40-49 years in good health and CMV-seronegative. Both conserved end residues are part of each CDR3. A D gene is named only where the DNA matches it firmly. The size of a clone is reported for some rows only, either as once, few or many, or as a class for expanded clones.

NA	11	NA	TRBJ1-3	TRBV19	CATDRRNTIYF	TGTGCCACGGACAGAAGGAACACCATATATTTT
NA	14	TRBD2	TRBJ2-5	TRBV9	CASSSRETVETQYF	TGTGCCAGCAGTTCGCGGGAGACAGTGGAGACCCAGTACTTC
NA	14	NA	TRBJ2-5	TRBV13	CASSLGTGKETQYF	TGTGCCAGCAGCTTAGGTACGGGGAAGGAGACCCAGTACTTC
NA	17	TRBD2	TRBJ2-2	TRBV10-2	CASTQYPGLGSGGELFF	TGCGCCAGCACCCAATATCCGGGACTAGGGTCAGGCGGGGAGCTGTTTTTT
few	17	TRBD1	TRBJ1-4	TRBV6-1	CASSEFGRGRTNEKLFF	TGTGCCAGCAGTGAATTCGGTAGGGGGCGAACTAATGAAAAACTGTTTTTT
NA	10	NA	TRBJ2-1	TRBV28	CASSSYEQFF	TGTGCCAGCAGCTCCTATGAGCAGTTCTTC
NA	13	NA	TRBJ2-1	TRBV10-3	CAISLDSYGEQFF	TGTGCCATCAGCCTCGACAGTTACGGTGAGCAGTTCTTC
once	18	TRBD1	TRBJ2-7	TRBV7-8	CASSQPSGQAQFVHEQYF	TGTGCCAGCAGCCAACCTTCAGGACAGGCACAATTCGTCCACGAGCAGTACTTC
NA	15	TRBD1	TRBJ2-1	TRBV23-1	CASSQGTGKSNEQFF	TGCGCCAGCAGTCAAGGGACAGGGAAATCGAATGAGCAGTTCTTC
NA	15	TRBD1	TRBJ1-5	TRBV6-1	CASSEGQGGNQPQHF	TGTGCCAGCAGTGAAGGGCAGGGGGGCAATCAGCCCCAGCATTTT
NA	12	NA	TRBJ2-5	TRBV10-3	CAAGGVGETQYF	TGTGCCGCCGGTGGAGTCGGCGAGACCCAGTACTTC
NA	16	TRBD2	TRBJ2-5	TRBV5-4	CASSRGTSGRSETQYF	TGTGCCAGCAGCCGGGGGACTAGCGGGAGGTCAGAGACCCAGTACTTC
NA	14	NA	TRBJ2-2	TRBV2	CASLARTNTGELFF	TGTGCCAGCCTAGCCCGCACCAACACCGGGGAGCTGTTTTTT
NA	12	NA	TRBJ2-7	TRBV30	CAWSDSRYEQYF	TGTGCCTGGAGTGACAGTCGTTACGAGCAGTACTTC
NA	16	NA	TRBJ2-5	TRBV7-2	CASSLDYRGGLETQYF	TGTGCCAGCAGCTTAGATTACAGGGGGGGTCTGGAGACCCAGTACTTC
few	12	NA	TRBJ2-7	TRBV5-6	CASSLNGRSQYF	TGTGCCAGCAGCTTGAACGGTCGGTCGCAGTACTTC
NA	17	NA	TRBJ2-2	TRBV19	CASSPGTRGLNTGELFF	TGTGCCAGTAGTCCAGGGACGCGGGGGCTAAACACCGGGGAGCTGTTTTTT
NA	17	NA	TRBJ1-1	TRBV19	CASSIAAAVAVGTEAFF	TGTGCCAGTAGTATAGCGGCAGCGGTAGCGGTTGGCACTGAAGCTTTCTTT
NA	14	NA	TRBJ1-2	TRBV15	CATSRGRSGWGYTF	TGTGCCACCAGCAGGGGAAGGAGCGGATGGGGCTACACCTTC
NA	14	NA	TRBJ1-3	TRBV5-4	CASSPQGSGNTIYF	TGTGCCAGCAGCCCCCAGGGGTCTGGAAACACCATATATTTT
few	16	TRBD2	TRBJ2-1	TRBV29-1	CSVDRQTSGGVNEQFF	TGCAGCGTTGACCGCCAGACTAGCGGGGGGGTCAATGAGCAGTTCTTC
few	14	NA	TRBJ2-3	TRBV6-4	CASSVQPETDTQYF	TGTGCCAGCAGTGTACAGCCAGAAACAGATACGCAGTATTTT
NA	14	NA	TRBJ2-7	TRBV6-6	CASSSTTLAYEQYF	TGTGCCAGCAGTTCTACCACCCTGGCCTACGAGCAGTACTTC
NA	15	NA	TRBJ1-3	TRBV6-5	CASSYETGNGNTIYF	TGTGCCAGCAGTTACGAGACAGGCAATGGAAACACCATATATTTT
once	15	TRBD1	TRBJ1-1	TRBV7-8	CASSQVGTVNTEAFF	TGTGCCAGCAGCCAGGTGGGGACAGTGAACACTGAAGCTTTCTTT
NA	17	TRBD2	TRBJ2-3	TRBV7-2	CASSLGGGGLGTDTQYF	TGTGCCAGCAGCTTAGGTGGGGGGGGACTAGGCACAGATACGCAGTATTTT
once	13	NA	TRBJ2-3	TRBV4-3	CASSSGRTDTQYF	TGCGCCAGCAGCTCGGGTCGCACAGATACGCAGTATTTT
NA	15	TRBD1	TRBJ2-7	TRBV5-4	CASSLGPGQTYEQYF	TGTGCCAGCAGCTTGGGCCCGGGACAGACCTACGAGCAGTACTTC
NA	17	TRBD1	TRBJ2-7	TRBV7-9	CASSVIGWTGGPYEQYF	TGTGCCAGCAGCGTAATAGGTTGGACAGGGGGCCCCTACGAGCAGTACTTC